This T cell receptor (beta chain) is drawn from a study of blood T cell repertoires in COVID-19. Libraries were prepared by immunoSEQ multiplex PCR; TCRdb keeps only in-frame clonotypes and omits some of them. The sample has approximately 170,000 clones; 70% to 85% are singletons. V lost 0 bases, J lost 4 bases, and 18 bases lay in between. This CDR3 has 17 amino acids. Per germline, CDR1 MNHEY and CDR2 SMNVEV (reference sequence). This clonotype originated in an elderly man with COVID-19, enrolled during active disease. The chain is built from TRBV27 and TRBJ1-2, with unresolved D. Specimen: peripheral blood. The CDR3 region has the DNA TGTGCCAGCAGTTTATCGGGCCGCCAGTCCGTGTTCTATGGCTACACCTTC. Translating it yields CASSLSGRQSVFYGYTF.